The 24 T cell receptor beta chains below were found in one sample sequenced in a study of identical twins. TCRdb used MiXCR to reprocess the 5' RACE reads, holding one entry per CDR3 protein. Among around 280,000 distinct CDR3 sequences listed, about 8.3% were seen once. This same sample was also taken into another study, of yellow fever vaccine responses in identical twins.

Sequencing was performed on memory (CD45RO+) T cells sorted from blood. The receptor set was obtained from a young woman in good health.

The chain links TRBV4-2 to TRBJ2-1, with D tentatively TRBD2 (6 bases). Germline CDR1 is LGHNA and CDR2 is YNFKEQ. CDR3 size: 16 residues. Trimming removed 2 bases at V and 7 bases at J, with 18 bases between. The CDR3 DNA reads as TGTGCCAGCAGCCAAACTCCCGGGACCGGGGGTAATGAGCAGTTCTTC. Amino acid sequence: CASSQTPGTGGNEQFF.

The chain carries TRBV5-1 and TRBJ2-3; D gene unclear. This CDR3 spans 14 amino acids. V was pared by 2 bases and J by 2 bases, with 9 bases between. Germline V gene sequence: CDR1 SGHRS, CDR2 YFSETQ. The CDR3 bases are TGCGCCAGCAGCTTTGGGGAAGTCACAGATACGCAGTATTTT. Encoded protein: CASSFGEVTDTQYF.

This clonotype occurred many times. The V call is TRBV20-1, the J call TRBJ2-1; the D call may be TRBD1 or TRBD2 (7 bases each). Germline V lookup: CDR1 DFQATT, CDR2 SNEGSKA (reference sequence). With 2 bases removed from V and 8 bases from J, the gap between germline ends came to 22 bases. This CDR3 is 16 amino acids long. CDR3 nucleotide sequence: TGCAGTGCTAGATTGCCTAGCGGCACTCAGGGGGATGAGCAGTTCTTC. Translating gives CSARLPSGTQGDEQFF.

The chain couples TRBV5-1 to TRBJ2-1; possible D gene TRBD2, 7 bases. Germline CDR1 is SGHRS and CDR2 is YFSETQ. The CDR3 is 15 amino acids. V lost 4 bases and J lost 8, with 19 bases in between. As DNA, the CDR3 is TGCGCCAGCAGCCTAGGACATGGGGGGGGCGATGAGCAGTTCTTC. Its protein product is CASSLGHGGGDEQFF.

This clonotype was counted between two and nine times. The genes are TRBV7-9 and TRBJ2-1, with 8 bases identical to TRBD2. Germline lookup yields CDR1 SEHNR and CDR2 FQNEAQ (reference sequence). The CDR3 covers 11 residues. V lost 5 bases, J lost 10 bases, and 1 base stayed unmatched. CDR3 DNA sequence: TGTGCCAGCAGCCGACTAGCGGAGCAGTTCTTC. It codes for CASSRLAEQFF.

The chain links TRBV7-8 to TRBJ2-3; perhaps TRBD2 as D (5 bases). The ends were cut back, 3 bases at V and 4 bases at J, with 11 bases in the middle. The germline gives CDR1 SGHVS, CDR2 FQNEAQ. The CDR3 length is 14 residues. CDR3 sequence: CASSFQPRADTQYF. In nucleotides, the CDR3 is TGTGCCAGCAGCTTTCAACCGCGGGCAGATACGCAGTATTTT.

This chain links TRBV11-3 with TRBJ1-2; D ambiguous. Germline CDR1 and CDR2: SGHNT and YENEEA. Trimming pared 3 bases from V and 2 bases from J, leaving 16 bases between. The CDR3 sequence is 16 residues long. CDR3 sequence: CASSFFNLGRNYGYTF. Here the CDR3 DNA reads TGTGCCAGCAGCTTCTTTAACCTCGGCCGGAACTATGGCTACACCTTC.

The sample holds a few counts of this clonotype. This chain joins TRBV18 and TRBJ2-2; 7 bases are shared with TRBD2. The CDR3 runs 18 residues. The ends lost 3 bases at V and 1 base at J; junction bases unmatched: 11. The germline V gene encodes CDR1 KGHSH and CDR2 LQKENI. The CDR3: CASSPWASGSGNTGELFF. In DNA, the CDR3 is TGTGCCAGCTCACCCTGGGCTAGCGGCAGTGGGAACACCGGGGAGCTGTTTTTT.

This clonotype appeared a few times. CDR3 loop: CATSVARGAAYEQYF. In DNA, the CDR3 is TGTGCCACCAGTGTCGCCAGGGGTGCCGCCTACGAGCAGTACTTC. The J gene is TRBJ2-7, the V gene TRBV24-1, with TRBD1 as a possible D gene (6 bases). V was shortened by 5 bases and J by 2 bases, with 15 bases between the two germline ends. Germline-derived CDR1 and CDR2 are KGHDR and SFDVKD. This CDR3 has 15 residues.

The chain recombines TRBV28 with TRBJ1-5, with 7 positions matching TRBD1. With V trimmed by 8 bases and J by 0 bases, 19 bases remained unmatched. CDR1 is MDHEN, CDR2 SYDVKM, per germline. The CDR3 covers 19 residues. The CDR3 spells CASDSESTGTVYSNQPQHF. CDR3 coding DNA: TGTGCCAGCGATTCAGAATCGACAGGGACGGTATATAGCAATCAGCCCCAGCATTTT.

This clonotype was seen a few times. The chain joins TRBV2 to TRBJ2-3, with TRBD2 as a possible D gene (5 bases). Per germline, CDR1 SNHLY and CDR2 FYNNEI. This CDR3 has 14 residues. Trimming shortened V by 6 bases and J by 2 bases, and 12 bases separated the two germline ends. The CDR3 nucleotides are TGTGCCAGCAGACCCCGGACTGTCACAGATACGCAGTATTTT. Protein: CASRPRTVTDTQYF.

This clonotype was found many times. The V and J genes are TRBV3-1 and TRBJ2-2; 8 bases align to TRBD2. The V gene's germline CDR1 is LGHDT and CDR2 YNNKEL (reference sequence). This CDR3 spans 16 amino acids. Germline trimming cut 2 bases from V and 0 bases from J; bases unmatched to any gene: 2. CDR3 region: CASSQTSGSNTGELFF. DNA for the CDR3: TGTGCCAGCAGCCAAACTAGCGGATCGAACACCGGGGAGCTGTTTTTT.

This clonotype came up many times. J is TRBJ1-4 and V is TRBV4-1, with a possible D match to TRBD1 (6 bases). The CDR3 has 16 amino acids. Trimming shortened V by 0 bases and J by 3 bases, and 11 bases separated the two germline ends. From germline, CDR1 is MGHRA and CDR2 YSYEKL. The CDR3 DNA is TGCGCCAGCAGCCAAGATTCAACAGGGTCTAATGAAAAACTGTTTTTT. This sequence encodes CASSQDSTGSNEKLFF.

The sample holds a few counts of this clonotype. The rearrangement links TRBV6-2 or TRBV6-3 to TRBJ2-3; D gene unclear. The CDR3 spans 15 residues. Germline values: CDR1 MNHEY, CDR2 SVGEGT. The V end was cut by 0 bases, the J end by 4 bases, with 11 bases between. In nucleotides, the CDR3 is TGTGCCAGCAGTTACTCGAGAGGAGTGGCAGATACGCAGTATTTT. Amino acids: CASSYSRGVADTQYF.

This clonotype was counted at least ten times. This chain links TRBV5-1 with TRBJ2-2, with D perhaps matching TRBD2 (6 bases). The CDR3 sequence is 16 residues long. Germline assignment: CDR1 SGHRS and CDR2 YFSETQ. V lost 1 base and J 10 bases, leaving 20 bases between the germline ends. The CDR3 protein is CASSLLGGVREEELFF. The DNA of the CDR3 is TGCGCCAGCAGCTTGCTCGGAGGCGTCAGGGAGGAGGAGCTGTTTTTT.

This clonotype was seen at least ten times. As DNA, the CDR3 is TGCGCCAGCAGCTTTGAAGGGGGCGGACAGGGGGCTTCACCCCTCCACTTT. Its translation is CASSFEGGGQGASPLHF. The chain joins TRBV5-1 to TRBJ1-6, with TRBD1 matching 11 bases. J gave up 9 bases and V 2 bases, and 10 bases lay outside the gene matches. CDR3 length equals 17 residues. The germline V gene encodes CDR1 SGHRS and CDR2 YFSETQ.

This clonotype was seen a handful of times. The V call is TRBV20-1, the J call TRBJ2-7; D is possibly TRBD1 or TRBD2 (5 bases each). CDR1 is DFQATT and CDR2 is SNEGSKA in the germline V gene (reference sequence). This CDR3 has 13 residues. Trimming took off 4 bases at V and 0 bases at J, with 10 bases between the two ends. The CDR3 reads CSAIPGSSYEQYV. CDR3 nucleotides: TGCAGTGCTATACCAGGGAGCTCCTACGAGCAGTACGTC.

The chain recombines TRBV6-6 with TRBJ2-2; D is uncertain. The germline V and J ends were trimmed by 2 bases and 8 bases, with 9 bases remaining between them. The CDR3 runs 13 residues. Germline V gene sequence: CDR1 MNHNY, CDR2 SVGAGI (reference sequence). CDR3 nucleotide sequence: TGTGCCAGCAGTTACCCAGACCGGGGGGAGCTGTTTTTT. Translating it yields CASSYPDRGELFF.

The chain couples TRBV6-4 to TRBJ2-1; a weak D match, TRBD2 (6 bases). V was trimmed by 0 bases and J by 6 bases, leaving 15 bases between them. From germline, CDR1 is MRHNA and CDR2 SNTAGT. There are 16 residues in the CDR3. The CDR3 is CASSDSVSGAPNEQFF. The CDR3 coding sequence is TGTGCCAGCAGTGACTCAGTATCGGGAGCGCCCAATGAGCAGTTCTTC.

This clonotype was seen ten or more times. The V gene is TRBV7-9, the J gene TRBJ2-3; D remains ambiguous. CDR3 length: 15 amino acids. Trimming removed 1 base from V and 0 bases from J, with 8 bases in between. CDR1 and CDR2 (germline): SEHNR, FQNEAQ (reference sequence). The CDR3 sequence: CASSLELVSTDTQYF. The CDR3 DNA reads as TGTGCCAGCAGCTTAGAGTTGGTTAGCACAGATACGCAGTATTTT. Together with reference TRBV7-9 and TRBJ2-3, the CDR3 gives the full variable domain: DTGVSQNPRHKITKRGQNVTFRCDPISEHNRLYWYRQTLGQGPEFLTYFQNEAQLEKSRLLSDRFSAERPKGSFSTLEIQRTEQGDSAMYLCASSLELVSTDTQYFGPGTRLTVL.

Many counts were recorded for this clonotype. The chain carries TRBV4-2 and TRBJ2-3; D ambiguous. With 0 bases removed from V and 3 bases from J, the gap between germline ends came to 22 bases. CDR1 is LGHNA, CDR2 YNFKEQ, per germline. This CDR3 is 19 amino acids long. CDR3 loop: CASSQDLLGGTTGTDTQYF. Written as DNA, the CDR3 is TGTGCCAGCAGCCAAGATCTGTTGGGCGGCACTACCGGGACAGATACGCAGTATTTT.

This clonotype was observed a handful of times. The V call is TRBV25-1, the J call TRBJ1-5; no clear D. Germline V lookup: CDR1 MGHDK, CDR2 SYGVNS. V gave up 5 bases and J gave up 5 bases, with 13 bases separating them. CDR3 length: 14 amino acids. The CDR3 spells CASSRAESHQPQHF. The CDR3 DNA reads TGTGCCAGCAGTCGGGCAGAGAGCCATCAGCCCCAGCATTTT.

The rearrangement uses TRBV9 and TRBJ2-4, with D unclear. V was cut by 4 bases and J by 5 bases, with 22 bases left in between. This CDR3 comprises 17 residues. CDR1 is SGDLS and CDR2 is YYNGEE in the germline V gene. The CDR3 sequence: CASSPPGPSIAENIQYF. The CDR3 bases are TGTGCCAGCAGCCCCCCTGGACCGTCGATCGCGGAAAACATTCAGTACTTC.

This clonotype was seen ten or more times. V is TRBV4-2 and J is TRBJ2-2; D may be TRBD2 (7 bases). The germline V gene has CDR1 LGHNA and CDR2 YNFKEQ. Trimming removed 0 bases at V and 6 bases at J, with 11 bases between. CDR3 size: 15 residues. The CDR3 nucleotides read TGTGCCAGCAGCCAAGATATGGGGGGGCCCGGGGAGCTGTTTTTT. Translating it yields CASSQDMGGPGELFF.